The sequence of this TCR beta chain was determined in a study of blood T cell repertoires in COVID-19. Study context: Spain, Italy and the United States supplied samples that represented acute and convalescent COVID-19. Sample material is recorded as cDNA or gDNA derived from T cells, B-cell-depleted T cells, or PBMCs.

In the study's own analysis: Quantification of nucleated cells was approximated via reference gene primer amplification. Assay used: immunoSEQ multiplex PCR; TCRdb lists only in-frame clones, some missing. V and J calls and clone size are as listed in that table; D and trimming were resolved from the DNA. The table shows fewer than 150,000 clones, with about 79% occurring only once. The germline V gene has CDR1 SGDLS and CDR2 YYNGEE. The J segment lost 5 bases and the V segment lost 0 bases, leaving 7 bases of the junction unmatched. The CDR3 is 16 residues long. The material sequenced was peripheral blood. This sequence was found in a man between 65 and 85 years old with acute or convalescent COVID-19. The rearrangement joins TRBV9 to TRBJ2-5, with 10 positions matching TRBD1. The CDR3 DNA sequence: TGTGCCAGCAGCGTAGATCGACAGGGGGCCGGGGAGACCCAGTACTTC. This encodes CASSVDRQGAGETQYF.